Listed below are T cell receptor beta chains from one sample, sequenced in a study of identifying expanded T cells in peripheral blood. Assay used: immunoSEQ multiplex PCR; TCRdb lists only in-frame clones, some missing. The sample has over 85,000 clones; 70% to 90% are singletons. The material sequenced was blood. The receptors shown here come from a person aged 18 to 70 in good health. Both conserved end residues are part of each CDR3. D genes are given only for firm matches. Size tells how often a clone was seen (once, few, many) or the class of an expanded clone, and some rows leave it out.

NA	TRBJ1-5	TRBV30	NA	TGTGCCTGGAGTGTGGGTCAGCCCCAGCATTTT	CAWSVGQPQHF
NA	TRBJ1-5	TRBV19	once	TGTGCCAGTAGTATAGGGCATGGCCCCCCCCAGCCCCAGCATTTT	CASSIGHGPPQPQHF
NA	TRBJ1-6	TRBV5-4	few	TGTGCCAGCAGCAGCTACACATTACCGGGTTCACCCCTCCACTTT	CASSSYTLPGSPLHF
NA	TRBJ1-2	TRBV30	few	TGTGCCTGGAGTCAACGGGGATGGGATGGCTACACCTTC	CAWSQRGWDGYTF
TRBD1	TRBJ1-5	TRBV6-1	NA	TGTGCCAGCAAATCGGAAGGGACAGAAAGACAGCCCCAGCATTTT	CASKSEGTERQPQHF
TRBD1	TRBJ1-5	TRBV6-5	once	TGTGCCAGCAGGGCGGACAGGGGGTTCAATCAGCCCCAGCATTTT	CASRADRGFNQPQHF
NA	TRBJ1-1	TRBV7-9	NA	TGTGCCAGCAGCCAACCTAACACTGAAGCTTTCTTT	CASSQPNTEAFF
TRBD1	TRBJ1-5	TRBV11-3	NA	TGTGCCAGCAGCGACAGGGGTCAGCCCCAGCATTTT	CASSDRGQPQHF
NA	TRBJ1-2	TRBV25-1	NA	TGTGCCACCACGAAAGACTCACAGGGTTATGGCTACACCTTC	CATTKDSQGYGYTF
TRBD1	TRBJ2-7	TRBV30	NA	TGTGCCTGGAATAGGGTATGGACAGGCGAGCAGTACTTC	CAWNRVWTGEQYF
NA	TRBJ1-1	TRBV5-4	NA	TGTGCCAGCAGCTTGTCTTCGATGAACACTGAAGCTTTCTTT	CASSLSSMNTEAFF
NA	TRBJ2-3	TRBV4-1	NA	TGCGCCAGCGGAGGGGGGTTTTCAGATACGCAGTATTTT	CASGGGFSDTQYF
NA	TRBJ1-1	TRBV6-1	NA	TGTGCCAGCAACGGGGGGGGAGAAGCTTTCTTT	CASNGGGEAFF
NA	TRBJ2-4	TRBV4-3	NA	TGCGCCAGCAGCCAAGGATACAGGGAAAACATTCAGTACTTC	CASSQGYRENIQYF
NA	TRBJ1-2	TRBV11-3	NA	TGTGCCAGCAGCTCCCGCGGCAGCGGCTACACCTTC	CASSSRGSGYTF
NA	TRBJ1-1	TRBV18	NA	TGTGCCAGCTCACCGACAGTATCAGACGGCGCTGAAGCTTTCTTT	CASSPTVSDGAEAFF
TRBD1	TRBJ2-7	TRBV5-8	NA	TGTGCCAGCAGCTTTTCACAGGGGGCCTCCGAGCAGTACTTC	CASSFSQGASEQYF
NA	TRBJ1-5	TRBV7-2	NA	TGTGCCAGCAGCCCCCGCTGGAATCAGCCCCAGCATTTT	CASSPRWNQPQHF
TRBD1	TRBJ2-1	TRBV15	NA	TGTGCCACCAGCAGAGATCGCAGGACAGGGGGAAACAATGAGCAGTTCTTC	CATSRDRRTGGNNEQFF
TRBD2	TRBJ2-5	TRBV2	NA	TGTGCCAGCTCGGAACTAGCGGTCCAAGAGACCCAGTACTTC	CASSELAVQETQYF
NA	TRBJ1-2	TRBV10-3	NA	TGTGCCATCAGTCCCTCGAACGCCTACTATGGCTACACCTTC	CAISPSNAYYGYTF
TRBD1	TRBJ2-5	TRBV2	NA	TGTGCCAGCAGCGCCACGGGACAGCGCCAAGAGACCCAGTACTTC	CASSATGQRQETQYF
NA	TRBJ1-2	TRBV14	NA	TGTGCCAGCAGCCCAGCAGGGGCCAAGAACTATGGCTACACCTTC	CASSPAGAKNYGYTF
NA	TRBJ1-3	TRBV6-5	once	TGTGCCAGCAGTTACTCCAAGGGGCTGGCTGGAAACACCATATATTTT	CASSYSKGLAGNTIYF
NA	TRBJ1-3	TRBV7-2	once	TGTGCCAGCAGCTTAAATCCTGGGACCTCGTCGGGAAACACCATATATTTT	CASSLNPGTSSGNTIYF